A selection of T cell receptor beta chains follows, all from one sample in a study of T cell changes during pregnancy in multiple sclerosis. Some clones are missing from TCRdb's copy, which holds only in-frame ones; the method was immunoSEQ multiplex PCR. The sample includes over 65,000 clones, 90% to 95% of them seen just once. The input for sequencing was peripheral blood, taken in the third trimester of pregnancy. The receptors were sampled from a female donor with multiple sclerosis, enrolled in a pregnancy study. Both conserved end residues are part of each CDR3. Fields, in order: clone size, V gene, J gene, D gene, CDR3 DNA, CDR3 protein. The D gene is left open where the match is weak. Clone size is given for some rows only: seen once, a few or many times, or a class if the clone is expanded.

.,TRBV7-2,TRBJ2-6,.,TGTGCCAGCAGCTCGAGGGACTCTGGGGCCAACGTCCTGACTTTC,CASSSRDSGANVLTF
.,TRBV19,TRBJ2-7,.,TGTGCCAGTAGTATAGGTGCGGGGAACGAGCAGTACTTC,CASSIGAGNEQYF
.,TRBV9,TRBJ2-3,TRBD2,TGTGCCAGCAGCGTCCTAGCGGGGGGGCAAGATACGCAGTATTTT,CASSVLAGGQDTQYF
.,TRBV7-2,TRBJ2-7,.,TGTGCCAGCAGCCCAGATCTCGAGCAGTACTTC,CASSPDLEQYF
once,TRBV9,TRBJ1-2,.,TGTGCCAGCAGCCCAAGACAGGAGTGGCGAGTGGGGGGCTACACCTTC,CASSPRQEWRVGGYTF
.,TRBV7-9,TRBJ2-7,TRBD2,TGTGCCAGCAGCGTTAGCGGGGTTAACGACTACGAGCAGTACTTC,CASSVSGVNDYEQYF
.,TRBV25-1,TRBJ1-1,.,TGTGCCAGCAGCCCCCGGGTGAACACTGAAGCTTTCTTT,CASSPRVNTEAFF
.,TRBV4-3,TRBJ1-2,.,TGCGCCAGCAGCCAGACTCTCCGGACAGACAACTATGGCTACACCTTC,CASSQTLRTDNYGYTF
.,TRBV6-6,TRBJ1-1,.,TGTGCCAGCAGTTACTCGCGGGGTACTGAAGCTTTCTTT,CASSYSRGTEAFF
.,TRBV5-6,TRBJ2-3,.,TGTGCCAGCAGCTTCGAGGACACCCTTAGGAATACGCAGTATTTT,CASSFEDTLRNTQYF
.,TRBV25-1,TRBJ2-6,TRBD2,TGTGCCAGCAGTGAAGCGGGGGTTGGGGCCAACGTCCTGACTTTC,CASSEAGVGANVLTF
.,TRBV10-3,TRBJ1-2,.,TGTGCCACCGTTTCATCGGGATTCAATGGCTACACCTTC,CATVSSGFNGYTF
.,TRBV19,TRBJ2-5,.,TGTGCCAGTAGTACAGCGGGTCCTGCCGAGACCCAGTACTTC,CASSTAGPAETQYF
.,TRBV27,TRBJ1-2,.,TGTGCCAGCAGTACCCTACGGGGCTATGGCTACACCTTC,CASSTLRGYGYTF
.,TRBV6-4,TRBJ2-1,TRBD1,TGTGCCAGCAGTCCGAGGACAGGGGGCAATGAGCAGTTCTTC,CASSPRTGGNEQFF
.,TRBV29-1,TRBJ2-4,TRBD1,TGCAGCGTCCTCGAGGGACAGGTAGCCAAAAACATTCAGTACTTC,CSVLEGQVAKNIQYF
.,TRBV28,TRBJ1-1,TRBD1,TGTGCCAGCAAATGGACAGGGGGCGTCACTGAAGCTTTCTTT,CASKWTGGVTEAFF
once,TRBV20-1,TRBJ1-2,.,TGCAGTGCCCAACAGGGTTACGGCTACACCTTC,CSAQQGYGYTF
.,TRBV7-8,TRBJ2-4,TRBD2,TGTGCCAGCAGCCCTCGACTAGCGGGGGGAAAAAACATTCAGTACTTC,CASSPRLAGGKNIQYF
.,TRBV4-2,TRBJ2-3,TRBD2,TGTGCCAGCAGCCAGGTACCGGGACTAGCGGGGGGGCAGGTGGCAGATACGCAGTATTTT,CASSQVPGLAGGQVADTQYF
.,TRBV10-2,TRBJ1-1,TRBD1,TGCGCCAGCAGGGGACAGGGACGGGAAATGAACACTGAAGCTTTCTTT,CASRGQGREMNTEAFF
.,TRBV7-2,TRBJ2-1,.,TGTGCCAGCAGCTTAGACCTGGGCCCGGGGAATGAGCAGTTCTTC,CASSLDLGPGNEQFF
.,TRBV7-2,TRBJ2-1,.,TGTGCCAGCAGCCTAAGGAACGGACAGTACAATGAGCAGTTCTTC,CASSLRNGQYNEQFF
.,TRBV27,TRBJ1-6,.,TGTGCCAGCAAACCAGGGGATAATTCACCCCTCCACTTT,CASKPGDNSPLHF
.,TRBV9,TRBJ2-2,TRBD2,TGTGCCAGCAGCGCTGGACTAAGCGGGGGGTTAACGAACACCGGGGAGCTGTTTTTT,CASSAGLSGGLTNTGELFF
.,TRBV7-2,TRBJ1-4,TRBD1,TGTGCCAGCGCGGGACAGGTCGGTGAAAAACTGTTTTTT,CASAGQVGEKLFF
.,TRBV29-1,TRBJ1-3,.,TGCAGCGTATCTGGCGGCCTTCAAGGTGGAAACACCATATATTTT,CSVSGGLQGGNTIYF
.,TRBV9,TRBJ1-2,.,TGTGCCAGCAGCGTAGGGTCGGTAGGTTCCTCGGGTGGCTACACCTTC,CASSVGSVGSSGGYTF
.,TRBV7-9,TRBJ1-1,.,TGTGCCAGCAGCTTCGGGGGGCCCACTGAAGCTTTCTTT,CASSFGGPTEAFF
.,TRBV6-1,TRBJ1-2,TRBD1,TGTGCCAGCAGTGGACCGGGACAGGGAATGTATGGCTACACCTTC,CASSGPGQGMYGYTF
.,TRBV7-2,TRBJ2-5,TRBD2,TGTGCCAGCAGCTTAGCGCTTAGCGGGGGGCAAGAGACCCAGTACTTC,CASSLALSGGQETQYF
.,TRBV18,TRBJ1-2,.,TGTGCCAGCTCACTTAAGGAGGGCCCCTATGGCTACACCTTC,CASSLKEGPYGYTF
.,TRBV10-3,TRBJ1-5,.,TGTGCCATCAGTGAGGACAGTAGTAATCAGCCCCAGCATTTT,CAISEDSSNQPQHF
.,TRBV9,TRBJ1-1,.,TGTGCCAGCAGCGTAGATCCCAGGGGGAACACTGAAGCTTTCTTT,CASSVDPRGNTEAFF
.,TRBV27,TRBJ2-3,TRBD2,TGTGCCAGCAGTTCGGGGTTATGGCGGGGGGGCCAGGAAGATACGCAGTATTTT,CASSSGLWRGGQEDTQYF